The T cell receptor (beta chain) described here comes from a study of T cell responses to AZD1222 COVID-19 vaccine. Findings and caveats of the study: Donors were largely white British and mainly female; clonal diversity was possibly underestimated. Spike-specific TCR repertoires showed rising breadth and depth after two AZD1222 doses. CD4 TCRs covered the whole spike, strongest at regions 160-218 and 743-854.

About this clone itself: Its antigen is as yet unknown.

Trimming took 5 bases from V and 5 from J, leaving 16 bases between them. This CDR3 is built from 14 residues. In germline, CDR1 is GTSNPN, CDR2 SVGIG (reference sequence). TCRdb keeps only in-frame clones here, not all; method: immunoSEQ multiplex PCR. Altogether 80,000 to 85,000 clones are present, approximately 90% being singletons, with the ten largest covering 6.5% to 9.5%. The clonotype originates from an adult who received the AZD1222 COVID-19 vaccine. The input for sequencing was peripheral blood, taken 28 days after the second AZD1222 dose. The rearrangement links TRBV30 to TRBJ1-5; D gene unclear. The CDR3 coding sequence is TGTGCCTGGGGGGAACAGCAAAAGTATCAGCCCCAGCATTTT. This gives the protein CAWGEQQKYQPQHF.